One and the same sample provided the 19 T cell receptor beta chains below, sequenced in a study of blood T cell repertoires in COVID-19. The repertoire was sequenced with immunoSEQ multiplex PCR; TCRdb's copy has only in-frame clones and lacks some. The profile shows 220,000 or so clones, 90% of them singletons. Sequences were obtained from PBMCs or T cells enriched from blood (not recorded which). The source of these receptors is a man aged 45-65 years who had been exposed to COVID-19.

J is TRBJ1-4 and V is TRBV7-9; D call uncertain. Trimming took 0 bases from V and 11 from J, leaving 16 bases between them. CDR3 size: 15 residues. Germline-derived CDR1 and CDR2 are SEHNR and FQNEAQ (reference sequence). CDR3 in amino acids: CASSLARVGREKLFF. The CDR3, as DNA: TGTGCCAGCAGCTTAGCGCGGGTGGGGAGAGAGAAACTGTTTTTT.

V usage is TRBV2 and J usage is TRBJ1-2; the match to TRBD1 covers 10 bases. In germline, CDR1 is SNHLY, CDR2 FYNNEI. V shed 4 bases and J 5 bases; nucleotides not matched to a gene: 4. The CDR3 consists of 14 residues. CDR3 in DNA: TGTGCCAGCAGTGGGACGGGACAGGGGTATGGCTACACCTTC. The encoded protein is CASSGTGQGYGYTF. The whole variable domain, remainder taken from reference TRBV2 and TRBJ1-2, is EPEVTQTPSHQVTQMGQEVILRCVPISNHLYFYWYRQILGQKVEFLVSFYNNEISEKSEIFDDQFSVERPDGSNFTLKIRSTKLEDSAMYFCASSGTGQGYGYTFGSGTRLTVV.

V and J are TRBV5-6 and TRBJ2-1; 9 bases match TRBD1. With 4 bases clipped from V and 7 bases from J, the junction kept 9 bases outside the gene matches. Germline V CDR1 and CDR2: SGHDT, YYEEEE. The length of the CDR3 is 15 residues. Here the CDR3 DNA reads TGTGCCAGCAGCCTTACAGGGGGCAAGGGGAATGAGCAGTTCTTC. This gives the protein CASSLTGGKGNEQFF. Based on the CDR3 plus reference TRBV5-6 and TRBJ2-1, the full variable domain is DAGVTQSPTHLIKTRGQQVTLRCSPKSGHDTVSWYQQALGQGPQFIFQYYEEEERQRGNFPDRFSGHQFPNYSSELNVNALLLGDSALYLCASSLTGGKGNEQFFGPGTRLTVL.

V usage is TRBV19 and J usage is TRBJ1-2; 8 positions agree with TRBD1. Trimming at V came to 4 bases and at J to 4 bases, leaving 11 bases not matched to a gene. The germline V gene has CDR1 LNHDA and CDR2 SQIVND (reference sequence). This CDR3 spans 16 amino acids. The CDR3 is CASSTGQGRKVYGYTF. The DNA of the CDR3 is TGTGCCAGTAGTACTGGACAGGGACGCAAAGTCTATGGCTACACCTTC.

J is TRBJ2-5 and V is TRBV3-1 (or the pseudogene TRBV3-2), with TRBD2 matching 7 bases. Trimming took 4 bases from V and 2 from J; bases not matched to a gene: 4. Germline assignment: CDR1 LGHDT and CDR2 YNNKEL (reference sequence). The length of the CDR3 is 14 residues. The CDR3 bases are TGTGCCAGCAGCCGGCGGACTAGACAAGAGACCCAGTACTTC. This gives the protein CASSRRTRQETQYF.

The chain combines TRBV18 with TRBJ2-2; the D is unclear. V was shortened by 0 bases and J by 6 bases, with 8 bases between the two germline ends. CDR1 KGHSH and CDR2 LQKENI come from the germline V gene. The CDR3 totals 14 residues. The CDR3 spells CASSPPSVPGELFF. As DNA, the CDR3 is TGTGCCAGCTCACCACCAAGCGTGCCCGGGGAGCTGTTTTTT. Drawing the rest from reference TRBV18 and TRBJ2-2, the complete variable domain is NAGVMQNPRHLVRRRGQEARLRCSPMKGHSHVYWYRQLPEEGLKFMVYLQKENIIDESGMPKERFSAEFPKEGPSILRIQQVVRGDSAAYFCASSPPSVPGELFFGEGSRLTVL.

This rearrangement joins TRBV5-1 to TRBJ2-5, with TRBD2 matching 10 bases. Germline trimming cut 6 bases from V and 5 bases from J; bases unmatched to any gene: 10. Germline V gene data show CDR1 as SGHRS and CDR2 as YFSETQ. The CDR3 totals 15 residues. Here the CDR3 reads CASTPGAGGPETQYF. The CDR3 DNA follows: TGCGCCAGCACCCCAGGAGCGGGGGGGCCGGAGACCCAGTACTTC.

CDR3: CASSRQGNSPLHF. CDR3 in DNA: TGTGCCAGCAGCCGACAGGGTAATTCACCCCTCCACTTT. The V gene is TRBV11-3, the J gene TRBJ1-6, with 7 bases fitting TRBD1. Looked up from germline, CDR1 is SGHNT and CDR2 is YENEEA. V shed 5 bases and J 6 bases; nucleotides not matched to a gene: 1. This CDR3 has 13 residues.

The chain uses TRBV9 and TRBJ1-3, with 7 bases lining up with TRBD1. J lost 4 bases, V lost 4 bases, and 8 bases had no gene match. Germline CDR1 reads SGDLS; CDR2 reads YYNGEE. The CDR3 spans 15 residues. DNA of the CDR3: TGTGCCAGCAGCACCCAGACAGGGTGGGGAAACACCATATATTTT. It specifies CASSTQTGWGNTIYF.

CDR3 nucleotide sequence: TGTGCCAGCAGCCGTAGCACCGGTGAGCAGTTCTTC. It yields the protein CASSRSTGEQFF. The chain links TRBV6-5 to TRBJ2-1, with D hard to call. Looked up from germline, CDR1 is MNHEY and CDR2 is SVGAGI. The CDR3 is 12 amino acids. Trimming took off 6 bases at V and 9 bases at J, with 12 bases between the two ends.

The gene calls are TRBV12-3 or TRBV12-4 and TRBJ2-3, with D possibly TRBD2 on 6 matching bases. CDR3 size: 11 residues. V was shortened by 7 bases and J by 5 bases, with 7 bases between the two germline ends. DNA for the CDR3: TGTGCCAGCAAGACTAGAGATACGCAGTATTTT. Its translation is CASKTRDTQYF.

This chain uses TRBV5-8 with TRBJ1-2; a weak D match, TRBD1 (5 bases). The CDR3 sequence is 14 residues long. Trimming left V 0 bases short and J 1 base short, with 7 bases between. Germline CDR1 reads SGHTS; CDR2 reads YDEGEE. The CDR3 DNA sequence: TGTGCCAGCAGCTTGGGACAGATTAACTATGGCTACACCTTC. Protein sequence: CASSLGQINYGYTF.

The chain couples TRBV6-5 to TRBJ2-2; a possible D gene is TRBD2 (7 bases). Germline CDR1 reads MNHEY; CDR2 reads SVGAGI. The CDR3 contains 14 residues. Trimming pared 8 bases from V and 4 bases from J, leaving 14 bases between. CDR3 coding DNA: TGTGCCAGCCGAGGGGGGGGGCGCACCGGGGAGCTGTTTTTT. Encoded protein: CASRGGGRTGELFF.

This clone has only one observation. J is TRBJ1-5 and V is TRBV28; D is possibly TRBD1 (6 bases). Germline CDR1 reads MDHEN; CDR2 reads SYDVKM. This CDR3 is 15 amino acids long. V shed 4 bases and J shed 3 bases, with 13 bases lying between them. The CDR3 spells CASSWLQGSNQPQHF. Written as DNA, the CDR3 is TGTGCCAGCAGTTGGTTACAGGGATCCAATCAGCCCCAGCATTTT.

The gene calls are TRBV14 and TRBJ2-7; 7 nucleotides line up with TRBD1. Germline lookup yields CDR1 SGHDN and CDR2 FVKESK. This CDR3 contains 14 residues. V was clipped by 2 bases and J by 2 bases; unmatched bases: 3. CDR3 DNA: TGTGCCAGCAGCCAACGACAGGGACCCTACGAGCAGTACGTC. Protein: CASSQRQGPYEQYV.

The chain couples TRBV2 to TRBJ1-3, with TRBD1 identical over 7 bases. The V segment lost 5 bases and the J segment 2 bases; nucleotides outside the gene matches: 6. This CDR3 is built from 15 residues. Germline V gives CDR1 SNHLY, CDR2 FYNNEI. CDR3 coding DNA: TGTGCCAGCAGTTTATCAGGGGGGCCTGGAAACACCATATATTTT. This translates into CASSLSGGPGNTIYF.

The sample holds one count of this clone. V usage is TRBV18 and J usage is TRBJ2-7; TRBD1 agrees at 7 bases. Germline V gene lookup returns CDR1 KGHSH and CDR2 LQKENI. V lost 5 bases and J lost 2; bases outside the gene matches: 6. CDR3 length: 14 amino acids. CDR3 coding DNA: TGTGCCAGCTCAAGAGGACAGGCGGCCTACGAGCAGTACTTC. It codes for CASSRGQAAYEQYF.

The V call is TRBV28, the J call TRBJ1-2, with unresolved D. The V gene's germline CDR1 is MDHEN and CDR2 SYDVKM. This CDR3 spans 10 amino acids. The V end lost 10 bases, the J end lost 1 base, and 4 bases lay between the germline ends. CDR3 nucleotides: TGTGCCATCTATAACTATGGCTACACCTTC. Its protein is CAIYNYGYTF.

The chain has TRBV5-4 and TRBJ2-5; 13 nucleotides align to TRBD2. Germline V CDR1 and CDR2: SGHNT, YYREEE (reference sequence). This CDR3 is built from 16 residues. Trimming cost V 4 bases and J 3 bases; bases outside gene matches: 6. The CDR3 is CASSLAGTSGKETQYF. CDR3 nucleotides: TGTGCCAGCAGCCTTGCCGGGACTAGCGGGAAAGAGACCCAGTACTTC.